Below, one T cell receptor beta chain is given with its context. What it recognizes is unknown. PCR used 60 Vbeta primers and 13 Jbeta primers. The table came from immunoSEQ multiplex PCR; TCRdb's copy has only in-frame clones and leaves some out. The repertoire holds more than 150,000 clones, roughly 80% seen once, with 1.5% in the top ten. Donors showed nominal health when sampled, although they likely had unrecorded immune exposures. These data originate in a study of cytomegalovirus exposure and HLA in healthy donors. Study-wide findings and caveats: Prior analysis indicated that the majority of TCR beta V segments exhibited productivity approximately 87% or approximately 30% of the time. DRB1 had the most TCR associations and HLA-C the fewest, a later analysis found, with rates varying by HLA locus. It emerged from a later analysis that several of the most significant clusters appeared to be linked to common viral pathogens.

The TCR comes from a man in his forties or fifties in good health and CMV-seronegative. Sequenced input: PBMCs.

The CDR3 is CARGHPFNTGELFF. The CDR3 DNA reads TGTGCCAGGGGACATCCCTTTAACACCGGGGAGCTGTTTTTT. This chain joins TRBV6-4 and TRBJ2-2; D might be TRBD1 (6 bases). The CDR3 sequence is 14 residues long. V lost 9 bases and J lost 2, with 13 bases in between. Germline values: CDR1 MRHNA, CDR2 SNTAGT.